Below, 28 T cell receptor beta chains from the same sample are listed, as sequenced in a study of blood T cells in healthy people across ages (dated by TCRdb to about 2015). Library method: 5' RACE. The reads were generated on an Illumina HiSeq 2500. A second about 7 to 12 cycle PCR used a sample-barcoded 5' primer and a J-beta primer mix. The public reads were reprocessed in TCRdb via fastp at Q25 and MiXCR, keeping in-frame beta chains. Every CDR3 protein is listed once, alongside the most common genes and DNA of its rows. In this sample the table shows about 670,000 distinct CDR3 sequences, around two fifths of which occur a single time. The ten top clones hold 25% to 35% of the sample. Source material: blood. The receptor set was obtained from an elderly man in good health.

This clonotype was seen just once. This chain uses TRBV10-3 with TRBJ2-4, with TRBD2 identical over 7 bases. The end of the DNA is better explained by TRBJ2-7, so the J call may be wrong. CDR3 length: 15 amino acids. The germline gives CDR1 ENHRY, CDR2 SYGVKD. The CDR3 DNA follows: TGTGCCATCGTGGCTGGACTAGAAGCGACCTACGAGCAGTACTTC. Its protein is CAIVAGLEATYEQYF.

The rearrangement links TRBV6-5 to TRBJ1-1; D gene unclear. There are 16 residues in the CDR3. Trimming left V 1 base short and J 6 bases short, with 18 bases between. CDR1 and CDR2 from the germline V gene are MNHEY and SVGAGI. The CDR3 here is CASSYWAGRRAAEAFF. The DNA of the CDR3 is TGTGCCAGCAGTTACTGGGCAGGAAGAAGGGCGGCTGAAGCTTTCTTT.

This clonotype showed up just a few times. The CDR3 protein is CSARALAGGLETQYF. CDR3 bases: TGCAGTGCTAGAGCGCTAGCGGGGGGGCTAGAGACCCAGTACTTC. The chain links TRBV20-1 to TRBJ2-5, with TRBD2 matching over 12 bases. After removal of 1 base from V and 4 bases from J, the junction contained 4 bases not matched to a gene. The CDR3 contains 15 residues. The germline CDR1 and CDR2 sequences are DFQATT and SNEGSKA (reference sequence).

V gene TRBV5-6 combines with J gene TRBJ2-7; 11 bases fit TRBD2. Germline V gives CDR1 SGHDT, CDR2 YYEEEE. The CDR3 sequence is 16 residues long. The J segment lost 2 bases and the V segment lost 4 bases, leaving 8 bases of the junction unmatched. The CDR3 loop is CASSTTGLAVAYEQYF. The CDR3 coding sequence is TGTGCCAGCAGCACGACGGGACTAGCGGTTGCCTACGAGCAGTACTTC. The variable domain in full, completed from reference TRBV5-6 and TRBJ2-7, reads DAGVTQSPTHLIKTRGQQVTLRCSPKSGHDTVSWYQQALGQGPQFIFQYYEEEERQRGNFPDRFSGHQFPNYSSELNVNALLLGDSALYLCASSTTGLAVAYEQYFGPGTRLTVT.

This chain links TRBV12-3 or TRBV12-4 with TRBJ2-1; 7 bases match TRBD1. Trimming took 5 bases from V and 1 from J; bases not matched to a gene: 8. The CDR3 length is 16 residues. The CDR3 DNA is TGTGCCAGCAGTCCCTTGACAGGGTTTTCCTACAATGAGCAGTTCTTC. It specifies CASSPLTGFSYNEQFF.

This clonotype has at least ten counts. The genes are TRBV29-1 and TRBJ2-5, with D possibly TRBD1 on 6 matching bases. The length of the CDR3 is 16 residues. Germline loops: CDR1 SQVTM, CDR2 ANQGSEA. V was trimmed by 7 bases and J by 1 base, leaving 22 bases between them. In nucleotides, the CDR3 is TGCAGCGGCCGGGACATAGGCCGATCGGGCCAAGAGACCCAGTACTTC. It translates to CSGRDIGRSGQETQYF.

The V and J genes are TRBV6-6 and TRBJ1-4, with a weak D call TRBD1 (6 bases). V lost 8 bases to trimming and J lost 5 bases, with 24 bases between them. CDR1 MNHNY and CDR2 SVGAGI come from the germline V gene (reference sequence). CDR3 length: 17 residues. The CDR3 bases are TGTGCCAGCTCCTGGGGGGCTTTGACAGGCCACAATGAAAAACTGTTTTTT. Translating gives CASSWGALTGHNEKLFF.

This clonotype was seen ten or more times. A clone one base away is much larger, so this may be a read error. J is TRBJ2-7 and V is TRBV29-1, with a weak D call TRBD1 (6 bases). The CDR3 runs 12 residues. Germline CDR1 SQVTM, CDR2 ANQGSEA. The ends were cut back, 6 bases at V and 7 bases at J, with 16 bases in the middle. The CDR3 bases are TGCAGCGTCCGGACAACAGGGAATGAGCAGTACTTC. The encoded protein is CSVRTTGNEQYF.

About this clonotype itself: A much more abundant neighbour one base away suggests this may be a read error. V gene TRBV20-1 combines with J gene TRBJ2-5; D unresolved. CDR1 and CDR2 (germline): DFQATT, SNEGSKA (reference sequence). V was cut by 5 bases and J by 11 bases, with 27 bases left in between. The CDR3 sequence is 15 residues long. The CDR3 DNA is TGCAGTGCTGGTAACAGACACCGAACGGTCAATGAGCAGTACTTC. Translation: CSAGNRHRTVNEQYF.

The chain links TRBV5-1 to TRBJ2-1, with D unresolved. This CDR3 contains 12 residues. V shed 0 bases and J shed 10 bases, with 8 bases lying between them. Per the germline V gene, CDR1 is SGHRS and CDR2 is YFSETQ. For the CDR3, the DNA is TGCGCCAGCAGCTTGGATCGGCAGGAGCAGTTCTTC. It codes for CASSLDRQEQFF.

This chain joins TRBV16 and TRBJ2-7; 7 bases map to TRBD1. Trimming at V came to 1 base and at J to 5 bases, leaving 11 bases not matched to a gene. CDR1 is KGHSY and CDR2 is FQNENV in the germline V gene. This CDR3 region has 16 residues. CDR3 region: CASSQFIQGKVHEQYF. The CDR3 region has the DNA TGTGCCAGCAGCCAATTTATACAGGGGAAAGTCCACGAGCAGTACTTC.

The V gene is TRBV12-2, the J gene TRBJ2-7; the table's D call TRBD2 went unverified against the DNA. TRBV12-2 is reported as a pseudogene. CDR3 length equals 19 residues. The CDR3 bases are TGTGCAAGTCGCTTAAACAACGTAGCGGGAGGGTGCCGAGGATACGAGCAGTACTTC. Its protein is CASRLNNVAGGCRGYEQYF.

This chain connects TRBV6-5 to TRBJ2-5; D unresolved. The length of the CDR3 is 13 residues. V lost 6 bases to trimming and J lost 5 bases, with 13 bases between them. From germline, CDR1 is MNHEY and CDR2 SVGAGI. The CDR3 region has the DNA TGTGCCAGCAGGATAGGGTTACGGGAGACCCAGTACTTC. Its protein is CASRIGLRETQYF.

This clonotype was detected only a few times. This rearrangement joins TRBV3-1 to TRBJ2-7, with D perhaps TRBD1 (7 bases). Germline loops: CDR1 LGHDT, CDR2 YNNKEL (reference sequence). With 5 bases removed from V and 0 bases from J, the gap between germline ends came to 26 bases. The CDR3 runs 19 residues. The CDR3 loop reads CASSGRQGLAVSSSYEQYF. CDR3 nucleotides: TGTGCCAGCAGCGGCCGACAGGGACTTGCCGTATCCAGCTCCTACGAGCAGTACTTC.

The genes are TRBV27 and TRBJ2-7, with D uncertain. Judging by the DNA end, TRBJ2-5 fits better; the J call may be wrong. Germline assignment: CDR1 MNHEY and CDR2 SMNVEV (reference sequence). The CDR3 is 14 amino acids. In nucleotides, the CDR3 is TGTGCCAGCAGTTTTTCCCCCCCGAGCGAGACCCAGTACTTC. Translating gives CASSFSPPSETQYF.

The V and J genes are TRBV7-9 and TRBJ1-2; no firm D call. The CDR3 length is 14 residues. V lost 5 bases and J lost 5, with 15 bases in between. Per germline, CDR1 SEHNR and CDR2 FQNEAQ (reference sequence). CDR3 in amino acids: CASSQDVVEYGYTF. The CDR3 coding sequence is TGTGCCAGCAGCCAGGACGTAGTGGAGTATGGCTACACCTTC.

This chain connects TRBV7-3 to TRBJ1-5; the D is unclear. Deletions cut 1 base from V and 2 bases from J, with 6 bases between. The CDR3 extends over 14 amino acids. CDR1 and CDR2 from the germline V gene are SGHTA and FQGTGA. Here the CDR3 DNA reads TGTGCCAGCAGCTTAAATGGGGGCAATCAGCCCCAGCATTTT. This gives the protein CASSLNGGNQPQHF.

The chain couples TRBV20-1 to TRBJ2-5, with 16 bases that match TRBD2. CDR3 length: 17 residues. Trimming at V came to 1 base and at J to 4 bases, leaving 6 bases not matched to a gene. Germline V gene data show CDR1 as DFQATT and CDR2 as SNEGSKA (reference sequence). The CDR3 sequence: CSARGGLAGGGIETQYF. The CDR3 DNA reads as TGCAGTGCTAGAGGGGGACTAGCGGGAGGGGGTATAGAGACCCAGTACTTC.

CDR3 protein: CASSAQGAGTDTQYF. The DNA of the CDR3 is TGTGCCAGCAGCGCCCAGGGGGCTGGGACAGATACGCAGTATTTT. The J gene is TRBJ2-3, the V gene TRBV7-2, with 8 bases aligning to TRBD1. The CDR3 runs 15 residues. The ends lost 5 bases at V and 3 bases at J; junction bases unmatched: 7. CDR1 SGHTA and CDR2 FQGNSA come from the germline V gene.

The chain carries TRBV27 and TRBJ2-5, with D possibly matching TRBD2 (7 bases). The CDR3 sequence is 15 residues long. The V end lost 7 bases, the J end lost 1 base, and 16 bases lay between the germline ends. Germline V gene sequence: CDR1 MNHEY, CDR2 SMNVEV (reference sequence). CDR3 protein: CASTKGGGTQETQYF. For the CDR3, the DNA is TGTGCCAGCACCAAGGGGGGGGGAACCCAAGAGACCCAGTACTTC.

The V call is TRBV18, the J call TRBJ1-1; perhaps TRBD1 as D (5 bases). The CDR3 totals 15 residues. Germline-derived CDR1 and CDR2 are KGHSH and LQKENI. As DNA, the CDR3 is TGTGTGTGTCGGCCCGCGGACAACTACAACACTGAAGCTTTCTTT. Translated: CVCRPADNYNTEAFF.

This clonotype was counted a few times. This rearrangement joins TRBV20-1 to TRBJ1-6; 8 bases map to TRBD1. The germline V gene encodes CDR1 DFQATT and CDR2 SNEGSKA (reference sequence). J gave up 5 bases and V 3 bases, and 6 bases lay outside the gene matches. This CDR3 has 15 residues. The CDR3 DNA is TGCAGTGCTAGGACAGGGGTTAATAATAATTCACCCCTCCACTTT. Protein product: CSARTGVNNNSPLHF.

This clonotype was counted a few times. CDR3 amino acids: CASSSVNGVYGYTF. CDR3 sequence (DNA): TGTGCCAGCAGCTCCGTGAATGGTGTCTATGGCTACACCTTC. The V and J genes are TRBV7-2 and TRBJ1-2; unclear D gene. This CDR3 contains 14 residues. Trimming stripped 4 bases from V and 4 bases from J, with 13 bases between. Germline values: CDR1 SGHTA, CDR2 FQGNSA.

The gene calls are TRBV5-6 and TRBJ2-3; TRBD2 agrees at 9 bases. The V gene's germline CDR1 is SGHDT and CDR2 YYEEEE. The trim removed 0 bases at V and 5 bases at J, leaving 4 bases unmatched. This CDR3 spans 15 amino acids. CDR3 DNA sequence: TGTGCCAGCAGCTTGGATGGCGGGGGGGGAGATACGCAGTATTTT. This sequence encodes CASSLDGGGGDTQYF.

The chain employs TRBV5-1 and TRBJ2-5, with D perhaps given as TRBD1 or TRBD2 (6 bases each). V gave up 0 bases and J gave up 2 bases, with 14 bases separating them. Germline V gene lookup returns CDR1 SGHRS and CDR2 YFSETQ. The CDR3 sequence is 16 residues long. The CDR3 DNA reads TGCGCCAGCAGCTTGGGGGGGCTGGGGGGACAAGAGACCCAGTACTTC. Its translation: CASSLGGLGGQETQYF.

This clonotype was seen once. This chain links TRBV20-1 with TRBJ1-5; D possibly corresponds to TRBD1 (6 bases). Germline CDR1 reads DFQATT; CDR2 reads SNEGSKA (reference sequence). Trimming cost V 0 bases and J 1 base, with 13 bases left between them. The CDR3 length is 16 residues. The CDR3 region has the DNA TGCAGTGCTAGAGATGGGGGGGCGTCAAGCAATCAGCCCCAGCATTTT. Protein sequence: CSARDGGASSNQPQHF.

The genes are TRBV11-2 and TRBJ2-3; unclear D gene. With 5 bases removed from V and 0 bases from J, the gap between germline ends came to 9 bases. CDR3 size: 14 residues. Germline CDR1 reads SGHAT; CDR2 reads FQNNGV. CDR3 sequence reads: CASSPMASTDTQYF. For the CDR3, the DNA is TGTGCCAGCAGCCCCATGGCTAGCACAGATACGCAGTATTTT.

The chain links TRBV7-3 to TRBJ1-1; the match to TRBD1 covers 7 bases. The germline V gene has CDR1 SGHTA and CDR2 FQGTGA. This CDR3 is 16 amino acids long. V lost 4 bases, J lost 3 bases, and 11 bases stayed unmatched. The CDR3 nucleotides read TGTGCCAGCAGCTACGGGACAGTGGGAATGGACACTGAAGCTTTCTTT. Translating gives CASSYGTVGMDTEAFF.